This T cell receptor (beta chain) was found in a study of PD-1 blockade in classical Hodgkin lymphoma. General study findings and limits: A significant rise in TCR diversity by C4D1 was seen for CD4+ but not CD8+ cells.

The time point here: cycle 4 day 1 (C4D1), after less than 7 weeks of nivolumab. With no exception, relapse followed autologous stem cell transplantation in all patients, and brentuximab vedotin exposure varied. Negative magnetic selection isolated CD4+ T cells from thawed PBMCs. In the case of this clone: The antigen remains unidentified.

Repertoires were generated with immunoSEQ multiplex PCR, while TCRdb's copy carries only in-frame clones and drops some. The sample holds roughly 29,000 clones, roughly 85% seen once. Specimen: CD4+ T cells from blood, collected before the fourth cycle of nivolumab. This TCR was recovered from a human donor with classical Hodgkin lymphoma.

The CDR3 DNA reads as TGTGCCTGGAGTCGGTTCTCTGGAAACACCATATATTTT. This sequence encodes CAWSRFSGNTIYF. The J gene is TRBJ1-3, the V gene TRBV30; D is undetermined. The germline V and J ends were trimmed by 2 bases and 0 bases, with 5 bases remaining between them. The CDR3 length is 13 residues. Germline CDR1 GTSNPN, CDR2 SVGIG (reference sequence).